This record looks at one T cell receptor (beta chain) sequence and its context. The data belong to a study of blood T cell repertoires in COVID-19. Study background: COVID-19 samples collected from the United States, Italy and Spain covered acute and convalescent phases. The cDNA or gDNA used as material had been derived from T cells, B-cell-depleted T cells, or PBMCs.

Original analysis: Amplification from reference gene primers served as the basis for estimated nucleated cell counts. Here immunoSEQ multiplex PCR was the method, and the copy in TCRdb shows in-frame clones only, minus some. V, J and clone size are taken as reported in that table, and D and trimming were inferred from the DNA itself. The data hold 200,000 to 250,000 clones, with over 75% observed a single time. CDR3 size: 12 residues. V dropped 6 bases and J dropped 5; count of bases not matched to a gene: 3. The germline CDR1 and CDR2 sequences are SNHLY and FYNNEI. This TCR was recovered from a man between 25 and 39 years old who had recovered from COVID-19. The sequencing sample was made of peripheral blood. V and J are TRBV2 and TRBJ1-2, with 7 bases that match TRBD1. CDR3 in DNA: TGTGCCAGCAGGCGGACAGGATATGGCTACACCTTC. It is translated as CASRRTGYGYTF.